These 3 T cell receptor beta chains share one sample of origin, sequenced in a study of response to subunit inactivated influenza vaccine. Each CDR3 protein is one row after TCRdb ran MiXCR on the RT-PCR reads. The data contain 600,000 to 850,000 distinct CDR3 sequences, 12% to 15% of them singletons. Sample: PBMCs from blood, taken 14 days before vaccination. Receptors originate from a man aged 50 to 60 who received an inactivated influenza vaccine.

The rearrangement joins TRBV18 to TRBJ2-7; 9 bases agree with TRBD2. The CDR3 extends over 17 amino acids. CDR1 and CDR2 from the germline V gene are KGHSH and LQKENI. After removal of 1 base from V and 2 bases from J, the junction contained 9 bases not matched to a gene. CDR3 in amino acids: CASSPLAGALIPYEQYF. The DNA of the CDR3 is TGTGCCAGCTCACCACTAGCGGGGGCTCTTATCCCCTACGAGCAGTACTTC.

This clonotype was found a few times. CDR3 protein: CASSLGTRGNQPQHF. CDR3 sequence (DNA): TGTGCCAGCAGCTTAGGTACGAGGGGCAATCAGCCCCAGCATTTT. V gene TRBV11-2 combines with J gene TRBJ1-5, with D hard to call. Trimming left V 1 base short and J 2 bases short, with 9 bases between. Germline loops: CDR1 SGHAT, CDR2 FQNNGV. CDR3 length: 15 residues.

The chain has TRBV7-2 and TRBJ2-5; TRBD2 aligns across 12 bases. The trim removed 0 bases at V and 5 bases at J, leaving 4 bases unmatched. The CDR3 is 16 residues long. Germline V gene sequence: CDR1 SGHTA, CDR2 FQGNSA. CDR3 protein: CASSLAIGTSGETQYF. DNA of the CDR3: TGTGCCAGCAGCTTAGCTATTGGGACTAGCGGGGAGACCCAGTACTTC. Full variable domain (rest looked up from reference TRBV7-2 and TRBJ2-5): GAGVSQSPSNKVTEKGKDVELRCDPISGHTALYWYRQSLGQGLEFLIYFQGNSAPDKSGLPSDRFSAERTGGSVSTLTIQRTQQEDSAVYLCASSLAIGTSGETQYFGPGTRLLVL.